The next 17 T cell receptor beta chains were all read from a single sample in a study of OX40 agonist ivuxolimab in advanced cancers. Libraries were built with the immunoSEQ multiplex PCR assay. Held by TCRdb, this immuneACCESS table contains in-frame sequences only and omits some clones. Under half of the omission traces to an unresolved V gene where checked; the cause of the rest is unknown. The sample table records about 62,000 clones; roughly 87% of these occur just once. The ten largest clonotypes hold more than 4.5% of the sample. This material consisted of CD4+ or CD8+ T cells sorted from blood, taken in a trial of the OX40 agonist ivuxolimab. Receptors originate from an adult with an advanced solid tumor such as melanoma, head and neck, liver or kidney cancer.

The chain links TRBV18 to TRBJ2-5; D is uncertain. Germline-derived CDR1 and CDR2 are KGHSH and LQKENI. V lost 4 bases and J lost 1, with 1 base in between. The CDR3 covers 11 residues. The CDR3 coding sequence is TGTGCCAGCTCACTCCAAGAGACCCAGTACTTC. Translated: CASSLQETQYF.

V usage is TRBV6-6 and J usage is TRBJ2-7; D is undetermined. The V gene's germline CDR1 is MNHNY and CDR2 SVGAGI (reference sequence). Trimming removed 0 bases from V and 6 bases from J, with 9 bases in between. This CDR3 contains 13 residues. The CDR3 coding sequence is TGTGCCAGCAGTTACTCGAGAGTAGGCGAGCAGTACTTC. It is translated as CASSYSRVGEQYF.

For the CDR3, the DNA is TGTGCCAGCTCACCACCGGGTGCTTTGGGAAGCAATCAGCCCCAGCATTTT. Residues: CASSPPGALGSNQPQHF. The V call is TRBV18, the J call TRBJ1-5, with D hard to call. The V gene's germline CDR1 is KGHSH and CDR2 LQKENI. Trimming shortened V by 0 bases and J by 1 base, and 13 bases separated the two germline ends. The CDR3 is 17 amino acids.

The chain recombines TRBV6-5 with TRBJ2-7; tentative D call: TRBD1 (5 bases). V lost 6 bases, J lost 0 bases, and 15 bases lay in between. The CDR3 length is 15 residues. Germline CDR1 reads MNHEY; CDR2 reads SVGAGI. CDR3 nucleotides: TGTGCCAGCAGCCGACAGACGTTCTTCTCCTACGAGCAGTACTTC. This sequence encodes CASSRQTFFSYEQYF.

The chain uses TRBV27 and TRBJ2-7; TRBD2 is a possible D gene (5 bases). This CDR3 has 15 residues. V dropped 3 bases and J dropped 3 bases, with 15 bases sitting between them. CDR1 and CDR2 (germline): MNHEY, SMNVEV (reference sequence). The CDR3 coding sequence is TGTGCCAGCAGTTTTCCCGGACTGGACCGCTACGAGCAGTACTTC. This codes for CASSFPGLDRYEQYF.

The V gene is TRBV11-2, the J gene TRBJ2-6; D is uncertain. The CDR3 consists of 15 residues. V lost 1 base and J lost 1, with 5 bases in between. CDR1 is SGHAT and CDR2 is FQNNGV in the germline V gene. The CDR3 region is CASSLVESGANVLTF. The CDR3 bases are TGTGCCAGCAGCTTAGTAGAGTCTGGGGCCAACGTCCTGACTTTC.

The chain joins TRBV30 to TRBJ1-4; 10 nucleotides agree with TRBD1. The length of the CDR3 is 14 residues. Germline V gene lookup returns CDR1 GTSNPN and CDR2 SVGIG (reference sequence). With 8 bases clipped from V and 8 bases from J, the junction kept 11 bases outside the gene matches. CDR3 DNA: TGTGCCGGAAAAGCCGGGACAGGGGACGAAAAACTGTTTTTT. Its translation is CAGKAGTGDEKLFF.

The chain has TRBV27 and TRBJ1-1, with D unresolved. Between the trimmed V and J ends, which lost 3 bases and 1 base, there was a span of 9 bases. The CDR3 is 14 residues long. Germline lookup yields CDR1 MNHEY and CDR2 SMNVEV (reference sequence). CDR3 sequence reads: CASSFRLSNTEAFF. CDR3 coding DNA: TGTGCCAGCAGTTTCAGGCTTTCGAACACTGAAGCTTTCTTT.

The chain recombines TRBV5-1 with TRBJ1-1; tentative D call: TRBD1 (6 bases). CDR1 is SGHRS, CDR2 YFSETQ, per germline. This CDR3 comprises 13 residues. The germline V and J ends were trimmed by 4 bases and 1 base, with 8 bases remaining between them. CDR3: CASSPQGNTEAFF. The CDR3 DNA sequence: TGCGCCAGCAGCCCACAGGGGAACACTGAAGCTTTCTTT.

The genes are TRBV5-1 and TRBJ2-7, with unresolved D. Germline CDR1 reads SGHRS; CDR2 reads YFSETQ. The CDR3 runs 15 residues. Trimming pared 1 base from V and 1 base from J, leaving 12 bases between. The CDR3 protein is CASSLNPDMSYEQYF. In nucleotides, the CDR3 is TGCGCCAGCAGCTTGAATCCCGACATGTCCTACGAGCAGTACTTC.

J is TRBJ1-1 and V is TRBV18, with D unclear. V lost 6 bases and J lost 1, with 12 bases in between. Germline V gene lookup returns CDR1 KGHSH and CDR2 LQKENI. CDR3 length: 14 residues. The CDR3 coding sequence is TGTGCCAGCTCCCACGGACCGGAGAACACTGAAGCTTTCTTT. This encodes CASSHGPENTEAFF. The entire variable domain, with the rest obtained from reference TRBV18 and TRBJ1-1, is as follows: NAGVMQNPRHLVRRRGQEARLRCSPMKGHSHVYWYRQLPEEGLKFMVYLQKENIIDESGMPKERFSAEFPKEGPSILRIQQVVRGDSAAYFCASSHGPENTEAFFGQGTRLTVV.

V and J are TRBV7-7 and TRBJ1-1, with no clear D. Between the trimmed V and J ends, which lost 1 base and 2 bases, there was a span of 5 bases. Germline V CDR1 and CDR2: SSHAT, FNYEAQ (reference sequence). The CDR3 length is 13 residues. CDR3 amino acids: CASSLELNTEAFF. The CDR3 nucleotides read TGTGCCAGCAGCTTAGAACTAAACACTGAAGCTTTCTTT.

This clone was seen only a few times. The chain combines TRBV19 with TRBJ1-5, with TRBD1 identical over 8 bases. This CDR3 spans 14 amino acids. Losses at the gene ends were 5 bases for V and 11 bases for J; bases not matched to a gene: 11. Germline CDR1 is LNHDA and CDR2 is SQIVND (reference sequence). CDR3 nucleotides: TGTGCCAGTAGTTCCGGGACAGGTATTACAGCCCAGCATTTT. Its translation is CASSSGTGITAQHF.

The CDR3 DNA reads as TGTGCCAGCAGCTTAGATAGCAATCAGCCCCAGCATTTT. This gives the protein CASSLDSNQPQHF. The chain employs TRBV7-2 and TRBJ1-5; D uncertain. The CDR3 is 13 amino acids. V lost 1 base and J lost 0, with 1 base in between. Germline V lookup: CDR1 SGHTA, CDR2 FQGNSA.

This clone came up once. The CDR3 sequence is CASSTEGQGATRGGYTF. CDR3 nucleotide sequence: TGTGCCAGCAGCACCGAGGGACAGGGGGCTACTAGAGGAGGCTACACCTTC. The chain joins TRBV5-8 to TRBJ1-2, with 12 bases identical to TRBD1. CDR1 is SGHTS, CDR2 YDEGEE, per germline. V shed 4 bases and J 8 bases; nucleotides not matched to a gene: 15. CDR3 length equals 17 residues.

The chain combines TRBV19 with TRBJ2-5; D might be TRBD1 or TRBD2, each matching 5 bases. The CDR3 totals 13 residues. Between the trimmed V and J ends, which lost 4 bases and 7 bases, there was a span of 13 bases. Germline CDR1 LNHDA, CDR2 SQIVND (reference sequence). CDR3 protein: CASSREMGTTQYF. DNA of the CDR3: TGTGCCAGTAGTAGGGAGATGGGGACGACCCAGTACTTC.

V gene TRBV2 combines with J gene TRBJ2-2; the D gene could be TRBD1 or TRBD2 (5 bases each). There are 15 residues in the CDR3. Germline V CDR1 and CDR2: SNHLY, FYNNEI. Trimming cost V 8 bases and J 2 bases, with 15 bases left between them. CDR3 sequence (DNA): TGTGCCAGCCAAGAGGGCCAGGGTAACACCGGGGAGCTGTTTTTT. This sequence encodes CASQEGQGNTGELFF.